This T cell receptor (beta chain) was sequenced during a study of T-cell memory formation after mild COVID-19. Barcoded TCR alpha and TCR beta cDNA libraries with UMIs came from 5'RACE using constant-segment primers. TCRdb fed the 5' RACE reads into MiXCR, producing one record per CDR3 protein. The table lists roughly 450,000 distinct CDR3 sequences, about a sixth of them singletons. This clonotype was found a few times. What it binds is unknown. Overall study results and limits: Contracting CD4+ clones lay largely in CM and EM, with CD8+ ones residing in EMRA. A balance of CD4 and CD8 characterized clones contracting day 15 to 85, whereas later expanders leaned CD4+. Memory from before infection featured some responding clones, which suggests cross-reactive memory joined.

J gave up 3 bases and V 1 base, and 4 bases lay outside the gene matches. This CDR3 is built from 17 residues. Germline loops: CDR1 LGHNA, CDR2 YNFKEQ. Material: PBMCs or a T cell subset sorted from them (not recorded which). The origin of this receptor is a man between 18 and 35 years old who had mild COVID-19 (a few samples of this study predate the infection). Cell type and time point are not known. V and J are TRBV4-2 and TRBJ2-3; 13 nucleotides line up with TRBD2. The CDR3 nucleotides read TGTGCCAGCAGCCAAGGGGCACTAGCGGGGGGGACAGATACGCAGTATTTT. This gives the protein CASSQGALAGGTDTQYF.